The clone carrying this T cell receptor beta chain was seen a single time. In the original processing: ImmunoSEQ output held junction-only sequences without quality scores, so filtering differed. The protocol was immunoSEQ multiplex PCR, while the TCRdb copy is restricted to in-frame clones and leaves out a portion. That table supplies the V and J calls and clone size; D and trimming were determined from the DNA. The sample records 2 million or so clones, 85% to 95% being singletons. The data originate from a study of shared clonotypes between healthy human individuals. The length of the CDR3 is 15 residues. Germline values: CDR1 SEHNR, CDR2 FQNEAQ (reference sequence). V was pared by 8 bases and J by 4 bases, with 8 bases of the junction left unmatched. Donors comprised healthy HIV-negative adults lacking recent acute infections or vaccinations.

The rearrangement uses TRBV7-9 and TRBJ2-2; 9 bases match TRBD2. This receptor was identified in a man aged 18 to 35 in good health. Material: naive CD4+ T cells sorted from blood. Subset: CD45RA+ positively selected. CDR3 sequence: CASGRAGGLTGELFF. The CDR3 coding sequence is TGTGCCAGCGGCCGGGCGGGAGGGCTCACCGGGGAGCTGTTTTTT.